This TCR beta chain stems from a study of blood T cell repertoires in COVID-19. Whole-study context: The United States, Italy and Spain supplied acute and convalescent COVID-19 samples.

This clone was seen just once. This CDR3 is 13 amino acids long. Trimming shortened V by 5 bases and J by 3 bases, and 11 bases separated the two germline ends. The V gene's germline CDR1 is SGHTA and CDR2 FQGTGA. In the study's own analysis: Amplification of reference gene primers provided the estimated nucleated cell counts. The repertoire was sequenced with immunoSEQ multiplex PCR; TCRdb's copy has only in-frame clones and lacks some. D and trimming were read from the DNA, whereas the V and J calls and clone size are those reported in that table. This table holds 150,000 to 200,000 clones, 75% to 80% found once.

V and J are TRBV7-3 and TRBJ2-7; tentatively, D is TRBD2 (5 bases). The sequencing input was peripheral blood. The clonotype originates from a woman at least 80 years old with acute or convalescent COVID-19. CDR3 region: CASSRGMSYEQYF. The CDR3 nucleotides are TGTGCCAGCAGCCGGGGTATGAGCTACGAGCAGTACTTC. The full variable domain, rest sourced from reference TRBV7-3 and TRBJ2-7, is GAGVSQTPSNKVTEKGKYVELRCDPISGHTALYWYRQSLGQGPEFLIYFQGTGAADDSGLPNDRFFAVRPEGSVSTLKIQRTERGDSAVYLCASSRGMSYEQYFGPGTRLTVT.